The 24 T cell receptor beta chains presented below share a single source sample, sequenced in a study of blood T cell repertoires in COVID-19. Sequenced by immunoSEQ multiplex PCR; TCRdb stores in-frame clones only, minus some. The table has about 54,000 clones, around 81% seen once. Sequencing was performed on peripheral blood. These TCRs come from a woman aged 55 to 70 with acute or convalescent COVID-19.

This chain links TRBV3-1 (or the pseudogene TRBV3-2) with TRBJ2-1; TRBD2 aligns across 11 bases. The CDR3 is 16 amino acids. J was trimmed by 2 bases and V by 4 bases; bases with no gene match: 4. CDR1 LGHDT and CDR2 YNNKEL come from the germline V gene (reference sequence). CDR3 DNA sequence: TGTGCCAGCAGCCTAGAGGGACTAGCGGCCTACAATGAGCAGTTCTTC. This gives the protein CASSLEGLAAYNEQFF.

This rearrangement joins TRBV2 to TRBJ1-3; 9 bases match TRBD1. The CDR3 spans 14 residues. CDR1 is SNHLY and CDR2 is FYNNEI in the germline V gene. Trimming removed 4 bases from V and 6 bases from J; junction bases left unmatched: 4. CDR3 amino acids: CASSGDRETNTIYF. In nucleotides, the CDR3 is TGTGCCAGCAGTGGGGACAGGGAGACAAACACCATATATTTT.

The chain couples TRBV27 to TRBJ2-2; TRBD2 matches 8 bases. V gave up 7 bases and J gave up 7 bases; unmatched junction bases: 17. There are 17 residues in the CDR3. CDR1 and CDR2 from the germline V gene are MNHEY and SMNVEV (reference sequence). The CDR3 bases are TGTGCCAGCAAACGGGGTAGCGGGGAAGTTGGGAGCGGGGAGCTGTTTTTT. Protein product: CASKRGSGEVGSGELFF.

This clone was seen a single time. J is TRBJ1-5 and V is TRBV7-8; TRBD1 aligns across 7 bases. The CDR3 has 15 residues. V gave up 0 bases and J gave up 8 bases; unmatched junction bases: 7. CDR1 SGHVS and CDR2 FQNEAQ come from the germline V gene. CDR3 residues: CASSLALQGREPQHF. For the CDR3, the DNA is TGTGCCAGCAGCTTAGCGTTACAGGGGAGAGAGCCCCAGCATTTT.

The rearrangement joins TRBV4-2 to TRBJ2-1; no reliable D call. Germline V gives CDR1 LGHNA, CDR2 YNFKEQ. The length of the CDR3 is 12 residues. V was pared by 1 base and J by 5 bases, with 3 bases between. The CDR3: CASSQVNNEQFF. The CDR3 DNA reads TGTGCCAGCAGCCAAGTCAACAATGAGCAGTTCTTC.

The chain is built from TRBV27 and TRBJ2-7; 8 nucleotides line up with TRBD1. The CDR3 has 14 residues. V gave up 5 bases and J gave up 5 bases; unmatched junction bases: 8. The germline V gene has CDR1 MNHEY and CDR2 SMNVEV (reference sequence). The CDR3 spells CASSDGQGGNEQYF. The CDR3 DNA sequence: TGTGCCAGCAGTGATGGACAGGGAGGCAACGAGCAGTACTTC.

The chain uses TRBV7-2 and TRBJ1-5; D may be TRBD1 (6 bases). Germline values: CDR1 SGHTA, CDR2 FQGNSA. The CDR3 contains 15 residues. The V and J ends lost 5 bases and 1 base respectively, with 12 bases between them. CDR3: CASSRTVESNQPQHF. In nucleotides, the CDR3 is TGTGCCAGCAGCAGGACAGTGGAAAGCAATCAGCCCCAGCATTTT.

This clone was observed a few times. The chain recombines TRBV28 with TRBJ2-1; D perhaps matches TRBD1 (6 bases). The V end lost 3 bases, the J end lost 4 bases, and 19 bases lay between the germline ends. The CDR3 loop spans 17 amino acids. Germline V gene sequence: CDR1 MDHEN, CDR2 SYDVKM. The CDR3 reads CASSFAPQGWTYNEQFF. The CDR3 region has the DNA TGTGCCAGCAGTTTTGCCCCGCAGGGGTGGACGTACAATGAGCAGTTCTTC.

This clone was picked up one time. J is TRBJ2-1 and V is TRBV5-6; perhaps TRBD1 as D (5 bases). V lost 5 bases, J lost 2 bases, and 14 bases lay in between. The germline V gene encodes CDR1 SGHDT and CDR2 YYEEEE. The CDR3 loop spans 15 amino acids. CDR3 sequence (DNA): TGTGCCAGCAGGCTCAGGGCAAACACCTACAATGAGCAGTTCTTC. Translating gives CASRLRANTYNEQFF.

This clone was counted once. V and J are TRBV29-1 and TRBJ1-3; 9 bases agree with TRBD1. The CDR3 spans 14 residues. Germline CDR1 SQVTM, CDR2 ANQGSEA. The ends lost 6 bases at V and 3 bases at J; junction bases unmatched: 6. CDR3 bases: TGCAGCGTCGTAACAGGGGGCGGTGGAAACACCATATATTTT. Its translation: CSVVTGGGGNTIYF.

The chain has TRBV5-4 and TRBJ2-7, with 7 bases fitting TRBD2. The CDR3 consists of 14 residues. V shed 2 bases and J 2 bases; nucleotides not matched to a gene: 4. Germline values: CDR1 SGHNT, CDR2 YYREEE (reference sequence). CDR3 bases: TGTGCCAGCAGCTTCCCCGGGACTACCTACGAGCAGTACTTC. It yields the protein CASSFPGTTYEQYF. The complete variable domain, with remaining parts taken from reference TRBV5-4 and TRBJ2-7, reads ETGVTQSPTHLIKTRGQQVTLRCSSQSGHNTVSWYQQALGQGPQFIFQYYREEENGRGNFPPRFSGLQFPNYSSELNVNALELDDSALYLCASSFPGTTYEQYFGPGTRLTVT.

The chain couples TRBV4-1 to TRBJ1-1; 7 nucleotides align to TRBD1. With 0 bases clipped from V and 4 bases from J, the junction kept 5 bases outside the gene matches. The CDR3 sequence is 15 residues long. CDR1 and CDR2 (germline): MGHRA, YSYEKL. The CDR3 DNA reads TGCGCCAGCAGCCAAGATAACAGGGGAGGCACTGAAGCTTTCTTT. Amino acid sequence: CASSQDNRGGTEAFF.

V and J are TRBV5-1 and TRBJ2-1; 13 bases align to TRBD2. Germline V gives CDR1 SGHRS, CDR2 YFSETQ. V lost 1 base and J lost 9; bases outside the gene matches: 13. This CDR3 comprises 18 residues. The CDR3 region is CASSLNSLLAGGPSEQFF. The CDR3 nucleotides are TGCGCCAGCAGCTTGAACTCCCTACTAGCGGGAGGGCCGAGTGAGCAGTTCTTC.

The CDR3 is CASSLQGVGEKLFF. The DNA of the CDR3 is TGTGCCAGCAGTCTACAGGGGGTGGGCGAAAAACTGTTTTTT. The chain uses TRBV5-6 and TRBJ1-4, with 8 bases that match TRBD1. CDR3 length: 14 residues. From germline, CDR1 is SGHDT and CDR2 YYEEEE. The junction had 8 bases not matched to a gene; V was cut back by 5 bases and J by 8 bases.

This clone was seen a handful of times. The CDR3 protein is CASSSRTEAFF. The CDR3 coding sequence is TGTGCCAGCAGCTCCCGCACTGAAGCTTTCTTT. This chain links TRBV5-8 with TRBJ1-1, with unresolved D. Trimming removed 3 bases at V and 4 bases at J, with 4 bases between. This CDR3 region has 11 residues. In germline, CDR1 is SGHTS, CDR2 YDEGEE.

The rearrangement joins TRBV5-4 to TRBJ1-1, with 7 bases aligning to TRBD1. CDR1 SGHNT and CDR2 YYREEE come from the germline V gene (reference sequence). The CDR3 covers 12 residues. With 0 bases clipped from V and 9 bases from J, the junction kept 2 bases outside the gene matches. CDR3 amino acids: CASSLGRGQAFF. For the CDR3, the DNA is TGTGCCAGCAGCTTGGGAAGGGGGCAAGCTTTCTTT.

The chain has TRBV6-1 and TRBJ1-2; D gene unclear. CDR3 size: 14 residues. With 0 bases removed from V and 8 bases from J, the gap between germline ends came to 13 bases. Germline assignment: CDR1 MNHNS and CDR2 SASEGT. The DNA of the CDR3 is TGTGCCAGCAGTGAAGCGCCTCCATCGGGAGGCTACACCTTC. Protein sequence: CASSEAPPSGGYTF.

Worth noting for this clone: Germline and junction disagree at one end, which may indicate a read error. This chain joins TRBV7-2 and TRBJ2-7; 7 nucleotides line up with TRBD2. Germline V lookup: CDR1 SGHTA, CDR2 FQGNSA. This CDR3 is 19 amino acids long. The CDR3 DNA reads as TGTGCCAGCAGCGTACGCCCCGGGACTAACAAAGACACCTCCTTCGAGCAGTACTTC. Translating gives CASSVRPGTNKDTSFEQYF. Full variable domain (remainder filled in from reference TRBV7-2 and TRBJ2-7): GAGVSQSPSNKVTEKGKDVELRCDPISGHTALYWYRQSLGQGLEFLIYFQGNSAPDKSGLPSDRFSAERTGGSVSTLTIQRTQQEDSAVYLCASSVRPGTNKDTSFEQYFGPGTRLTVT.

This chain's CDR3 is CASSTGTAYTGELFF. CDR3 nucleotides: TGTGCCAGTAGTACGGGGACAGCTTACACCGGGGAGCTGTTTTTT. The V and J genes are TRBV19 and TRBJ2-2; 7 bases are a match to TRBD1. Germline CDR1 and CDR2: LNHDA and SQIVND (reference sequence). The CDR3 is 15 amino acids. V dropped 4 bases and J dropped 3; count of bases not matched to a gene: 5. The full variable domain, in which reference TRBV19 and TRBJ2-2 provide the parts outside the CDR3, is DGGITQSPKYLFRKEGQNVTLSCEQNLNHDAMYWYRQDPGQGLRLIYYSQIVNDFQKGDIAEGYSVSREKKESFPLTVTSAQKNPTAFYLCASSTGTAYTGELFFGEGSRLTVL.

The CDR3 spells CASASEGWAQYF. The CDR3 DNA reads as TGTGCCAGCGCGTCCGAGGGATGGGCCCAGTACTTC. The chain is built from TRBV2 and TRBJ2-5, with TRBD2 as a possible D gene (5 bases). Trimming stripped 8 bases from V and 9 bases from J, with 16 bases between. CDR3 length: 12 residues. In germline, CDR1 is SNHLY, CDR2 FYNNEI.

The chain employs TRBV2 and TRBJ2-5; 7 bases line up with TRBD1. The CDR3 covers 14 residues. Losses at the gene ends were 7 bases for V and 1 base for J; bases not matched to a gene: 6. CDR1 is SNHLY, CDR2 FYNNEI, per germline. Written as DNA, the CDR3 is TGTGCCAGCATGAGACAGGGTCCCCAAGAGACCCAGTACTTC. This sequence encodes CASMRQGPQETQYF.

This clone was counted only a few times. CDR3 sequence: CAISFPGVYGYTF. The CDR3, as DNA: TGTGCCATCTCTTTCCCAGGGGTCTATGGCTACACCTTC. This chain connects TRBV6-5 to TRBJ1-2, with TRBD1 as a possible D gene (6 bases). V was clipped by 10 bases and J by 4 bases, with 16 bases between them. The germline gives CDR1 MNHEY, CDR2 SVGAGI. The CDR3 has 13 residues.

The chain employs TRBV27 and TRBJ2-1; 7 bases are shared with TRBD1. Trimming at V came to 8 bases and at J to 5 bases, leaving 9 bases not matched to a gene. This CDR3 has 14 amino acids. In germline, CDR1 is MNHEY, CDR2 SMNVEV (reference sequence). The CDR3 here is CASAPQGKDNEQFF. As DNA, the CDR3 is TGTGCCAGCGCCCCACAGGGGAAGGACAATGAGCAGTTCTTC.

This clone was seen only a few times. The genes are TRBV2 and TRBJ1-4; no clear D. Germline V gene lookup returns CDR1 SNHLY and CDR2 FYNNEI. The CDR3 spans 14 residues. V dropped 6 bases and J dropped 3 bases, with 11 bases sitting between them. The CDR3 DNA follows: TGTGCCAGCAGGGCATCTTACGCTAATGAAAAACTGTTTTTT. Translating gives CASRASYANEKLFF.